A selection of T cell receptor beta chains follows, all from one sample in a study of blood T cell repertoires in COVID-19. Sequencing used immunoSEQ multiplex PCR; TCRdb keeps in-frame clones, though not all of them. The table has 350,000 to 450,000 clones, more than 75% seen once. The sequenced material came from PBMCs or T cells enriched from blood (not recorded which). All receptors come from a middle-aged man in a cohort exposed to, infected with or recovered from COVID-19 (not recorded which). The conserved cysteine and the conserved F or W are not part of the CDR3 here. Fields, in order: J gene, V gene, CDR3 protein.

J gene: TRBJ2-1; V gene: TRBV11-1; CDR3 protein: ASSGSEHNEQF
J gene: TRBJ2-7; V gene: TRBV2; CDR3 protein: ASSASLAGTYEQY
J gene: TRBJ2-7; V gene: TRBV13; CDR3 protein: ASSLVAAGGRSSYEQY
J gene: TRBJ1-5; V gene: TRBV29-1; CDR3 protein: SVEGGGNQPQH
J gene: TRBJ1-1; V gene: TRBV27; CDR3 protein: ASSFQGTEAF
J gene: TRBJ1-1; V gene: TRBV30; CDR3 protein: AWRDRLDAF
J gene: TRBJ2-7; V gene: TRBV25-1; CDR3 protein: ASSEIGGLGSYEQY
J gene: TRBJ2-1; V gene: TRBV10-3; CDR3 protein: AITPTSGRVDEQF
J gene: TRBJ1-6; V gene: TRBV6-5; CDR3 protein: ASSFGDSRSPLH
J gene: TRBJ2-1; V gene: TRBV30; CDR3 protein: AWSLRSSYNEQF
J gene: TRBJ2-2; V gene: TRBV27; CDR3 protein: ASKRLAGGSAGELF
J gene: TRBJ1-1; V gene: TRBV29-1; CDR3 protein: SVEGQGNTEAF
J gene: TRBJ1-5; V gene: TRBV30; CDR3 protein: AWSVMQGPQH
J gene: TRBJ2-7; V gene: TRBV28; CDR3 protein: ASSSPSGGSSYEQY
J gene: TRBJ1-1; V gene: TRBV4-1; CDR3 protein: ASSQRQGYTEAF
J gene: TRBJ2-1; V gene: TRBV4-1; CDR3 protein: ASSQTPGQGSRQQF
J gene: TRBJ2-7; V gene: TRBV10-3; CDR3 protein: AISEPSGGYEQY